Shown below are 9 T cell receptor beta chains from a single sample sequenced in a study of blood T cell repertoires in COVID-19. Clones were read by immunoSEQ multiplex PCR, and TCRdb kept only the in-frame ones, dropping some. The sample contains about 78,000 clones, about 89% of which appear only once. The sample taken for sequencing was peripheral blood. Receptors were obtained from a man aged 50-60 years with active or convalescent COVID-19.

This chain joins TRBV2 and TRBJ2-5; D might be TRBD2 (6 bases). The CDR3 is 13 residues long. From germline, CDR1 is SNHLY and CDR2 FYNNEI. V was cut by 4 bases and J by 5 bases, with 11 bases left in between. The CDR3 loop is CASSGLVGETQYF. The CDR3 bases are TGTGCCAGCAGTGGACTAGTAGGGGAGACCCAGTACTTC. The entire variable domain, with the rest obtained from reference TRBV2 and TRBJ2-5, is as follows: EPEVTQTPSHQVTQMGQEVILRCVPISNHLYFYWYRQILGQKVEFLVSFYNNEISEKSEIFDDQFSVERPDGSNFTLKIRSTKLEDSAMYFCASSGLVGETQYFGPGTRLLVL.

The CDR3 region has the DNA TGTGCCAGCAGCGTCAGGTCCTTGGGCACCGGGGAGCTGTTTTTT. Translation gives CASSVRSLGTGELFF. This chain connects TRBV9 to TRBJ2-2; no clear D gene. From germline, CDR1 is SGDLS and CDR2 YYNGEE. V lost 2 bases and J lost 4, with 12 bases in between. This CDR3 comprises 15 residues.

The chain combines TRBV25-1 with TRBJ1-4; 7 nucleotides align to TRBD1. The germline gives CDR1 MGHDK, CDR2 SYGVNS. CDR3 size: 15 residues. J lost 2 bases, V lost 4 bases, and 4 bases had no gene match. The chain's CDR3 is CASSGGQSTNEKLFF. The CDR3 DNA reads as TGTGCCAGCAGTGGGGGACAGAGCACTAATGAAAAACTGTTTTTT.

The chain carries TRBV12-3 or TRBV12-4 and TRBJ1-2; D is perhaps TRBD1 (6 bases). CDR3 length: 13 amino acids. Trimming shortened V by 8 bases and J by 5 bases, and 15 bases separated the two germline ends. In DNA, the CDR3 is TGTGCCAGCGCGGACAGCCGATCGTATGGCTACACCTTC. Its protein is CASADSRSYGYTF.

This clone has just a few counts. The chain uses TRBV7-2 and TRBJ1-2; 8 bases align to TRBD1. Trimming took 6 bases from V and 4 from J; bases not matched to a gene: 4. Germline lookup yields CDR1 SGHTA and CDR2 FQGNSA. The CDR3 contains 13 residues. CDR3 nucleotide sequence: TGTGCCAGCAGTGGAGGACAGGGCTATGGCTACACCTTC. This translates into CASSGGQGYGYTF.

The rearrangement uses TRBV18 and TRBJ1-1; D not certain. The V gene lost 1 base and the J gene lost 1 base, with 13 bases spanning the gap. Per the germline V gene, CDR1 is KGHSH and CDR2 is LQKENI. The CDR3 runs 16 residues. CDR3: CASSPRGEGKNTEAFF. The CDR3 region has the DNA TGTGCCAGCTCACCACGCGGGGAGGGAAAGAACACTGAAGCTTTCTTT.

This sequence joins TRBV19 and TRBJ1-6; 7 bases align to TRBD1. Germline CDR1 is LNHDA and CDR2 is SQIVND (reference sequence). The CDR3 is made up of 14 amino acids. The J segment lost 5 bases and the V segment lost 7 bases, leaving 5 bases of the junction unmatched. In DNA form, the CDR3 reads TGTGCCAGTAATAAGGGACAGAATAATTCACCCCTCCACTTT. It is translated as CASNKGQNNSPLHF.

The chain is built from TRBV4-1 and TRBJ1-2; unclear D gene. The CDR3 loop spans 13 amino acids. Trimming removed 1 base at V and 7 bases at J, with 10 bases between. The germline V gene has CDR1 MGHRA and CDR2 YSYEKL. In DNA, the CDR3 is TGCGCCAGCAGCCAAGGTACAGCGGGTGGCTACACCTTC. Protein: CASSQGTAGGYTF.

The V call is TRBV5-8, the J call TRBJ1-4; TRBD1 might be the D (5 bases). This CDR3 comprises 14 residues. From germline, CDR1 is SGHTS and CDR2 YDEGEE. Trimming removed 1 base at V and 4 bases at J, with 8 bases between. CDR3 nucleotides: TGTGCCAGCAGCTTGCGGGGGGATAATGAAAAACTGTTTTTT. It specifies CASSLRGDNEKLFF. Using reference TRBV5-8 and TRBJ1-4 for the parts outside the CDR3, the full variable domain is EAGVTQSPTHLIKTRGQQATLRCSPISGHTSVYWYQQALGLGLQFLLWYDEGEERNRGNFPPRFSGRQFPNYSSELNVNALELEDSALYLCASSLRGDNEKLFFGSGTQLSVL.